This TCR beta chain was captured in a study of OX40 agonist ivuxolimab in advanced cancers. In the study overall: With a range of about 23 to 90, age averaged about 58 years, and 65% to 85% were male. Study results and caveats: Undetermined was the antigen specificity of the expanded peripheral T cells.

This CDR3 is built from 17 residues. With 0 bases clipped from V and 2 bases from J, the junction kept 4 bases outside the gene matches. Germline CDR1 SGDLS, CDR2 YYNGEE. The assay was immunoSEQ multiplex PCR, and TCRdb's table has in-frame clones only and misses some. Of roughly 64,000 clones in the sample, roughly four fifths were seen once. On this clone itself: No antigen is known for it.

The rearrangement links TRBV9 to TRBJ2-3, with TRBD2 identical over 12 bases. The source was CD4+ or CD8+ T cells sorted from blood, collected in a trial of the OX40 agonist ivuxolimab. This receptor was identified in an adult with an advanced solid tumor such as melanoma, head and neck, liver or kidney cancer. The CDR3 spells CASSVGGLAGFTDTQYF. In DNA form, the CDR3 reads TGTGCCAGCAGCGTAGGAGGACTAGCGGGATTCACAGATACGCAGTATTTT.